This TCR beta chain was identified during a study of early T cells in non-severe SARS-CoV-2 infection. Molecules of cDNA were individually given unique molecular identifiers that were attached to them. One entry per CDR3 protein results from TCRdb running MiXCR on the 5' RACE reads. The sample lists roughly 120,000 distinct CDR3 sequences; more than 12% were seen once. The CDR3 has 14 amino acids. V was clipped by 1 base and J by 5 bases, with 11 bases between them. Germline-derived CDR1 and CDR2 are SGHKS and YYEKEE (reference sequence). Overall study results and limits: The VDJdb matching leaned toward anti-spike CD8 responses and overlooked private and CD4 specificities.

A note on this clonotype: What it binds is not known.

The chain recombines TRBV5-5 with TRBJ2-3, with TRBD1 as a possible D gene (6 bases). What was sequenced was whole blood. The sequence was collected from an adult who was a healthcare worker with PCR-confirmed SARS-CoV-2 infection or an uninfected control (not recorded which). The CDR3 region is CASSLQSRGDTQYF. CDR3 DNA sequence: TGTGCCAGCAGCTTGCAGTCCAGGGGAGATACGCAGTATTTT.